The following is a T cell receptor (beta chain) sequence with its context. The target antigen is unknown. From the roughly 120-subject validation cohort, which was separate from the approximately 700-subject first cohort, the donors were drawn. The data were produced by immunoSEQ multiplex PCR, yet TCRdb's version contains in-frame clones alone and is incomplete. Of some 250,000 clones listed, 70% to 90% are singletons. The sample comes from a study of cytomegalovirus exposure and HLA in healthy donors. Overall study findings and caveats: Investigators reported some 150 TCR beta chains as tied to cytomegalovirus.

Trimming at V came to 1 base and at J to 2 bases, leaving 4 bases not matched to a gene. The CDR3 sequence is 16 residues long. Per germline, CDR1 LNHDA and CDR2 SQIVND (reference sequence). The receptor was derived from a woman aged 25 to 39 in good health and CMV-seropositive. Sample: PBMCs. V and J are TRBV19 and TRBJ2-7, with 11 positions matching TRBD2. This chain's CDR3 is CASSIVGTSGTYEQYF. The CDR3 region has the DNA TGTGCCAGTAGTATAGTAGGGACTAGCGGAACCTACGAGCAGTACTTC.